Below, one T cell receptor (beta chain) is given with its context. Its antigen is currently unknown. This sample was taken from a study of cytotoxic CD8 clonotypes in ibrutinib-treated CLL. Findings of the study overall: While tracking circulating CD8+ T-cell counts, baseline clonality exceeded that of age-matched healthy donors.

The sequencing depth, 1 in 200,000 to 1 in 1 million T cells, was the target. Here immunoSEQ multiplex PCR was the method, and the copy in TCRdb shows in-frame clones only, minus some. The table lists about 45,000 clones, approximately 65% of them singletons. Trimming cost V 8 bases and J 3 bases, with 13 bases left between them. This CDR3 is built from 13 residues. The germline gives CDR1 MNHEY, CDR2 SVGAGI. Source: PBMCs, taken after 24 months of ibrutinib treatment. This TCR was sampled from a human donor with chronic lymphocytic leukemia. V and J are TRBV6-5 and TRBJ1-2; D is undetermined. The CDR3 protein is CASAGTLDYGYTF. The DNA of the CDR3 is TGTGCCAGCGCCGGCACGTTGGACTATGGCTACACCTTC.